This passage covers 27 T cell receptor beta chains from one sample sequenced in a study of regulatory T cells in long-lasting Graves disease (dated by TCRdb to about 2021). The time point label for this specimen denotes: persistent/refractory GD, antithyroid drugs over 5 years with positive TRAb. For both TCR sequencing and RNA sequencing, RNA was extracted from PBMCs using TRIzol. The library was prepared using multiplex PCR. This sample was sequenced with an Illumina HiSeq 4000. iRepertoire HTBI primers and Arm-PCR amplification of CDR3 regions were used to construct TCR beta libraries. TCRdb reran the public reads through fastp at Q25 and MiXCR, keeping productive beta chains. Rows are unified per CDR3 protein, each entry keeping the most common DNA and genes. Across this sample there are 500,000 to 800,000 distinct CDR3 sequences, with about 32% seen only once. The ten largest clones represent 42% of the sample.

The sample was peripheral blood mononuclear cells (PBMCs), taken when the disease was refractory, from a patient treated with antithyroid drugs. The source of these receptors is a female donor with Graves disease.

The V gene is TRBV7-3, the J gene TRBJ1-1; D unresolved. Trimming removed 1 base from V and 4 bases from J, with 10 bases in between. CDR1 is SGHTA, CDR2 FQGTGA, per germline. This CDR3 spans 14 amino acids. CDR3 nucleotide sequence: TGTGCCAGCAGCTTAATTCATAGGGCCACTGAAGCTTTCTTT. Translating it yields CASSLIHRATEAFF.

The V call is TRBV12-3 or TRBV12-4, the J call TRBJ1-2, with D perhaps TRBD1 (6 bases). The CDR3 runs 14 residues. Trimming stripped 6 bases from V and 1 base from J, with 12 bases between. CDR3 sequence (DNA): TGTGCCAGCAGGCTTACAGGGAATAACTATGGCTACACCTTC. Amino acids: CASRLTGNNYGYTF.

This clonotype has just a few counts. This chain joins TRBV5-1 and TRBJ2-7; 7 bases are a match to TRBD1. V shed 6 bases, J shed 2 bases, and the junction held 8 bases outside the gene matches. The CDR3 runs to 14 residues. From germline, CDR1 is SGHRS and CDR2 YFSETQ. In nucleotides, the CDR3 is TGCGCCAGCAAAACGAGGGACAGTCCCTACGAGCAGTACTTC. Its translation: CASKTRDSPYEQYF.

The chain carries TRBV29-1 and TRBJ1-1; TRBD1 aligns across 9 bases. CDR1 and CDR2 (germline): SQVTM, ANQGSEA. The CDR3 is made up of 13 amino acids. The junction had 12 bases not matched to a gene; V was cut back by 6 bases and J by 10 bases. In nucleotides, the CDR3 is TGCAGCGTGGACAGGGGTTCATCGTGGGGAGCTTTCTTT. It codes for CSVDRGSSWGAFF.

The V call is TRBV3-1, the J call TRBJ1-5; D unclear. The CDR3 extends over 15 amino acids. CDR1 and CDR2 from the germline V gene are LGHDT and YNNKEL (reference sequence). The V gene lost 1 base and the J gene lost 0 bases, with 7 bases spanning the gap. The chain's CDR3 is CASSQGIDSNQPQHF. The CDR3 DNA is TGTGCCAGCAGCCAAGGGATCGATAGCAATCAGCCCCAGCATTTT. The full variable domain, its missing parts supplied by reference TRBV3-1 and TRBJ1-5, is DTAVSQTPKYLVTQMGNDKSIKCEQNLGHDTMYWYKQDSKKFLKIMFSYNNKELIINETVPNRFSPKSPDKAHLNLHINSLELGDSAVYFCASSQGIDSNQPQHFGDGTRLSIL.

This chain links TRBV13 with TRBJ1-1; weak D call: TRBD1 (6 bases). The CDR3 consists of 16 residues. Germline V lookup: CDR1 PRHDT, CDR2 FYEKMQ (reference sequence). V was trimmed by 7 bases and J by 5 bases, leaving 23 bases between them. As DNA, the CDR3 is TGTGCCAGCACAACGGAAACAGCTGGGGGCTGGACTGAAGCTTTCTTT. Translation gives CASTTETAGGWTEAFF. Combining the CDR3 with reference TRBV13 and TRBJ1-1 gives the whole variable domain AAGVIQSPRHLIKEKRETATLKCYPIPRHDTVYWYQQGPGQDPQFLISFYEKMQSDKGSIPDRFSAQQFSDYHSELNMSSLELGDSALYFCASTTETAGGWTEAFFGQGTRLTVV.

As to this clonotype: The conserved phenylalanine or tryptophan is not found at the CDR3 terminus, so this likely reflects a read error. The chain links TRBV12-3 or TRBV12-4 to TRBJ2-5; TRBD1 matches at 7 bases. CDR3 size: 13 residues. The J segment lost 9 bases and the V segment lost 5 bases, leaving 9 bases of the junction unmatched. The CDR3 reads CASSRQGGRAQYL. CDR3 DNA: TGTGCCAGCAGTCGACAGGGTGGAAGGGCCCAGTACCTC.

This clonotype came up a few times. This sequence joins TRBV7-2 and TRBJ1-2, with 10 bases lining up with TRBD1. CDR1 is SGHTA, CDR2 FQGNSA, per germline. The CDR3 is 13 amino acids. J gave up 7 bases and V 5 bases, and 4 bases lay outside the gene matches. CDR3 DNA sequence: TGTGCCAGCAGCGGGACAGGGGTCGGTGGCTACACCTTC. This translates into CASSGTGVGGYTF.

This clonotype occurred a few times. This rearrangement joins TRBV6-1 to TRBJ1-5, with a weak D call TRBD1 (5 bases). CDR1 is MNHNS, CDR2 SASEGT, per germline. CDR3 length equals 15 residues. The V end lost 5 bases, the J end lost 3 bases, and 14 bases lay between the germline ends. CDR3 loop: CASSHPGLLNQPQHF. The CDR3 DNA is TGTGCCAGCAGTCATCCGGGACTGCTCAATCAGCCCCAGCATTTT.

V gene TRBV6-1 combines with J gene TRBJ1-5; 7 bases align to TRBD1. The CDR3 covers 17 residues. Trimming took 5 bases from V and 2 from J; bases not matched to a gene: 12. From germline, CDR1 is MNHNS and CDR2 SASEGT. CDR3 sequence reads: CASSLKARGTGNQPQHF. CDR3 nucleotides: TGTGCCAGCAGTCTAAAAGCCAGGGGGACAGGCAATCAGCCCCAGCATTTT.

The J gene is TRBJ1-3, the V gene TRBV6-1, with D possibly being TRBD1 (5 bases). This CDR3 region has 14 residues. In germline, CDR1 is MNHNS, CDR2 SASEGT. V was cut by 10 bases and J by 4 bases, with 17 bases left in between. The CDR3 loop reads CATQTRQQGNTIYF. CDR3 coding DNA: TGTGCCACTCAAACCCGACAGCAAGGAAACACCATATATTTT.

The chain has TRBV6-9 and TRBJ1-2; D is possibly TRBD1 (6 bases). This CDR3 region has 15 residues. Trimming cost V 3 bases and J 4 bases, with 15 bases left between them. Germline assignment: CDR1 MNHGY and CDR2 SVAAGI. The CDR3 protein is CASSYSRQVAYGYTF. The CDR3 DNA follows: TGTGCCAGCAGTTACTCTCGACAGGTGGCCTATGGCTACACCTTC.

This clonotype was detected many times. The rearrangement uses TRBV10-3 and TRBJ2-5; the match to TRBD2 covers 8 bases. The J segment lost 3 bases and the V segment lost 6 bases, leaving 12 bases of the junction unmatched. Looked up from germline, CDR1 is ENHRY and CDR2 is SYGVKD. This CDR3 contains 16 residues. The CDR3 DNA reads as TGTGCCATCAGAGCGAATCTCGGGACTAGTAAAGAGACCCAGTACTTC. Translated, it gives CAIRANLGTSKETQYF.

This clonotype turned up a few times. The genes are TRBV6-1 and TRBJ1-6; 11 positions agree with TRBD1. V shed 6 bases, J shed 9 bases, and the junction held 13 bases outside the gene matches. The CDR3 is 17 residues long. CDR1 and CDR2 from the germline V gene are MNHNS and SASEGT. This CDR3 is CASRIPGQGGIGSPLHF. DNA of the CDR3: TGTGCCAGCAGAATCCCGGGACAGGGGGGCATTGGTTCACCCCTCCACTTT.

Concerning this clonotype: The junction does not match germline at one end; this may be a read error. CDR3 DNA sequence: TGTGCCGGTAGTATGACAGGTCGGGCTGAAGCTTTCTTT. Translated, it gives CAGSMTGRAEAFF. The chain joins TRBV19 to TRBJ1-1; D is perhaps TRBD1 (6 bases). The CDR3 length is 13 residues. Germline CDR1 LNHDA, CDR2 SQIVND (reference sequence).

In this sample, this clonotype turned up a few times. J is TRBJ2-7 and V is TRBV20-1; D may be TRBD1 (6 bases). Germline lookup yields CDR1 DFQATT and CDR2 SNEGSKA (reference sequence). Trimming removed 4 bases at V and 3 bases at J, with 10 bases between. The CDR3 is made up of 12 amino acids. CDR3: CSAKQGFYEQYF. In DNA, the CDR3 is TGCAGTGCTAAGCAGGGGTTCTACGAGCAGTACTTC.

This clonotype occurred a few times. J is TRBJ1-2 and V is TRBV29-1; the D gene is possibly TRBD1 (5 bases). CDR3 length: 12 amino acids. In germline, CDR1 is SQVTM, CDR2 ANQGSEA. With 3 bases removed from V and 5 bases from J, the gap between germline ends came to 10 bases. In nucleotides, the CDR3 is TGCAGCGTTGATACAGGCCCATATGGCTACACCTTC. Translated, it gives CSVDTGPYGYTF.

The chain carries TRBV5-1 and TRBJ1-1; D is ambiguous. Germline CDR1 and CDR2: SGHRS and YFSETQ. The CDR3 covers 15 residues. V was shortened by 3 bases and J by 1 base, with 13 bases between the two germline ends. CDR3 in amino acids: CASSSGLLGNTEAFF. CDR3 in DNA: TGCGCCAGCAGCTCCGGCCTGCTAGGGAACACTGAAGCTTTCTTT.

The rearrangement joins TRBV20-1 to TRBJ2-5; a possible D gene is TRBD2 (6 bases). Per the germline V gene, CDR1 is DFQATT and CDR2 is SNEGSKA (reference sequence). This CDR3 contains 13 residues. The V and J ends lost 5 bases and 1 base respectively, with 11 bases between them. CDR3 sequence reads: CSAPPGGQETQYF. The DNA for the CDR3 is TGCAGTGCTCCCCCCGGGGGCCAAGAGACCCAGTACTTC.

This chain uses TRBV20-1 with TRBJ2-5; 11 positions agree with TRBD2. CDR1 is DFQATT, CDR2 SNEGSKA, per germline (reference sequence). J lost 1 base, V lost 3 bases, and 10 bases had no gene match. The CDR3 is 17 amino acids. The CDR3 spells CSASLGTSGISQETQYF. CDR3 nucleotides: TGCAGTGCTAGCCTAGGGACTAGCGGAATTTCCCAAGAGACCCAGTACTTC.

In its sample, this clonotype was seen many times. The rearrangement uses TRBV28 and TRBJ1-6; 8 bases line up with TRBD1. Germline values: CDR1 MDHEN, CDR2 SYDVKM. The J segment lost 8 bases and the V segment lost 5 bases, leaving 8 bases of the junction unmatched. The CDR3 spans 15 residues. CDR3 region: CASSPRTGRYSPLHF. In DNA form, the CDR3 reads TGTGCCAGCAGTCCCCGGACAGGGCGCTATTCACCCCTCCACTTT.

The chain joins TRBV29-1 to TRBJ1-1; 7 nucleotides match TRBD1. The J segment lost 3 bases and the V segment lost 7 bases, leaving 11 bases of the junction unmatched. Germline CDR1 SQVTM, CDR2 ANQGSEA. The CDR3 runs to 14 residues. Written as DNA, the CDR3 is TGCAGCGACGGAGGATCCGGGACAGACACTGAAGCTTTCTTT. It yields the protein CSDGGSGTDTEAFF.

The chain couples TRBV15 to TRBJ1-4; TRBD1 agrees at 7 bases. The CDR3 length is 15 residues. Germline CDR1 reads LNHNV; CDR2 reads YYDKDF (reference sequence). The junction had 6 bases not matched to a gene; V was cut back by 0 bases and J by 8 bases. CDR3 sequence: CATSRDQGGGEKLFF. The CDR3 nucleotides are TGTGCCACCAGCAGAGATCAGGGGGGAGGCGAAAAACTGTTTTTT.

This rearrangement joins TRBV12-3 or TRBV12-4 to TRBJ2-4; D is possibly TRBD1 (5 bases). The CDR3 totals 17 residues. The V gene lost 6 bases and the J gene lost 0 bases, with 18 bases spanning the gap. The CDR3 protein is CASSQGRGNLAKNIQYF. The DNA of the CDR3 is TGTGCCAGCAGCCAGGGTCGAGGAAACCTAGCCAAAAACATTCAGTACTTC.

The genes are TRBV13 and TRBJ2-1; 11 bases match TRBD2. J was trimmed by 7 bases and V by 4 bases; bases with no gene match: 18. The germline V gene encodes CDR1 PRHDT and CDR2 FYEKMQ (reference sequence). CDR3 length: 19 amino acids. The chain's CDR3 is CASSSSGIGLAGSQNEQFF. The DNA for the CDR3 is TGTGCCAGCAGCTCCTCGGGAATAGGACTAGCGGGCAGTCAGAATGAGCAGTTCTTC.

This clonotype was seen repeatedly, ten times or more. V and J are TRBV11-2 and TRBJ2-5; 13 nucleotides align to TRBD2. The CDR3 covers 18 residues. CDR1 is SGHAT, CDR2 FQNNGV, per germline. Trimming took 8 bases from V and 4 from J; bases not matched to a gene: 16. The CDR3 sequence is CASQGRTSGSGGRETQYF. CDR3 coding DNA: TGTGCCAGCCAAGGCCGGACTAGCGGGAGTGGGGGCCGAGAGACCCAGTACTTC.

In this sample, this clonotype turned up a few times. The rearrangement joins TRBV29-1 to TRBJ1-1; D remains ambiguous. The germline gives CDR1 SQVTM, CDR2 ANQGSEA. The germline V and J ends were trimmed by 7 bases and 1 base, with 7 bases remaining between them. This CDR3 has 11 residues. CDR3 loop: CSASWNTEAFF. CDR3 DNA sequence: TGCAGCGCTAGTTGGAACACTGAAGCTTTCTTT.